Below are 10 T cell receptor beta chains sequenced from a single sample in a study of Ad26.COV2.S vaccination and SARS-CoV-2 variants. Treatment described: some 20 received Ad26.COV2.S at low or high dose, single or two shots; 5 received placebo; per-sample allocation not given. Sampling happened 63 days after the first vaccine or placebo injection. Sequenced by immunoSEQ multiplex PCR; TCRdb stores in-frame clones only, minus some. The sample has 440,000 or so clones; about 90% are singletons. The material was peripheral blood, obtained in a trial of Ad26.COV2.S vaccine versus placebo. The receptors derive from a person between 18 and 65 years old who received the Ad26.COV2.S COVID-19 vaccine or a placebo.

The chain combines TRBV29-1 with TRBJ2-3; D is unresolved. The V gene's germline CDR1 is SQVTM and CDR2 ANQGSEA. Trimming left V 6 bases short and J 4 bases short, with 17 bases between. CDR3 length equals 14 residues. CDR3 sequence reads: CSVHNFEESDTQYF. The CDR3 DNA follows: TGCAGCGTCCACAACTTCGAAGAGTCAGATACGCAGTATTTT.

Regarding this clone: Different DNA sequences within this sample yield the same CDR3. The CDR3 protein is CSAYSNEQFF. The CDR3 nucleotides are TGCAGTGCCTACTCCAATGAGCAGTTCTTC. The chain links TRBV20-1 to TRBJ2-1, with no clear D. Deletions cut 6 bases from V and 6 bases from J, with 6 bases between. Germline V CDR1 and CDR2: DFQATT, SNEGSKA (reference sequence). This CDR3 comprises 10 residues.

The chain employs TRBV7-9 and TRBJ2-5; D tentatively reads TRBD1 or TRBD2 (5 bases each). This CDR3 spans 12 amino acids. V was trimmed by 4 bases and J by 4 bases, leaving 7 bases between them. Germline values: CDR1 SEHNR, CDR2 FQNEAQ (reference sequence). Here the CDR3 reads CASSSGTETQYF. The CDR3 DNA sequence: TGTGCCAGCAGCTCCGGGACAGAGACCCAGTACTTC.

The chain links TRBV13 to TRBJ2-5; 7 bases match TRBD1. The trim removed 10 bases at V and 3 bases at J, leaving 11 bases unmatched. Germline V lookup: CDR1 PRHDT, CDR2 FYEKMQ (reference sequence). This CDR3 is built from 14 residues. CDR3 sequence: CATLYMTGKETQYF. DNA of the CDR3: TGTGCCACGCTTTATATGACAGGGAAAGAGACCCAGTACTTC.

The rearrangement uses TRBV27 and TRBJ1-1; D remains ambiguous. The CDR3 loop spans 13 amino acids. Germline lookup yields CDR1 MNHEY and CDR2 SMNVEV (reference sequence). The germline V and J ends were trimmed by 5 bases and 4 bases, with 11 bases remaining between them. The CDR3 nucleotides are TGTGCCAGCAGTCTTCTTGGAGGCACTGAAGCTTTCTTT. It codes for CASSLLGGTEAFF.

Of note for this clone: The same CDR3 arises from other DNA sequences in this sample as well. The chain combines TRBV9 with TRBJ2-7, with D possibly TRBD2 on 6 matching bases. V was pared by 2 bases and J by 0 bases, with 12 bases between. This CDR3 contains 15 residues. From germline, CDR1 is SGDLS and CDR2 YYNGEE. CDR3 DNA sequence: TGTGCCAGCAGCGTTGGGGCGGGGAGCTCCTACGAGCAGTACTTC. Translating gives CASSVGAGSSYEQYF.

This chain joins TRBV27 and TRBJ1-1; 7 bases line up with TRBD1. The V gene end was trimmed by 3 bases and the J gene end by 6 bases; junction bases not matched to a gene: 7. This CDR3 is built from 14 residues. Germline CDR1 is MNHEY and CDR2 is SMNVEV (reference sequence). CDR3 region: CASSLGTEGSEAFF. Here the CDR3 DNA reads TGTGCCAGCAGTTTGGGGACAGAGGGGTCTGAAGCTTTCTTT.

The chain combines TRBV27 with TRBJ1-6; D possibly corresponds to TRBD1 (5 bases). V was shortened by 0 bases and J by 8 bases, with 17 bases between the two germline ends. Looked up from germline, CDR1 is MNHEY and CDR2 is SMNVEV (reference sequence). This CDR3 comprises 17 residues. CDR3 sequence: CASSLSRGTIPYSPLHF. In DNA form, the CDR3 reads TGTGCCAGCAGTTTATCCCGGGGGACCATCCCTTATTCACCCCTCCACTTT.

The gene calls are TRBV16 and TRBJ2-7; no clear D. The ends were cut back, 5 bases at V and 0 bases at J, with 11 bases in the middle. The germline V gene has CDR1 KGHSY and CDR2 FQNENV. This CDR3 region has 14 residues. CDR3: CASSSRATSYEQYF. CDR3 sequence (DNA): TGTGCCAGCAGCTCAAGGGCAACCTCCTACGAGCAGTACTTC.

This clone turned up a few times. This chain joins TRBV14 and TRBJ2-7, with D perhaps matching TRBD1 (5 bases). Germline V CDR1 and CDR2: SGHDN, FVKESK. Trimming pared 7 bases from V and 0 bases from J, leaving 13 bases between. This CDR3 spans 14 amino acids. The CDR3 nucleotides read TGTGCCAGCATTGGGGCGGATAGCTCCTACGAGCAGTACTTC. It specifies CASIGADSSYEQYF.